A few counts support the clone carrying this T cell receptor (beta chain). The antigen is unknown. These data are taken from a study of beta chain features in type 1 diabetes. The study, taken as a whole, reports: Among all four CD4+ subsets, Type 1 diabetes patients had TCRB CDR3s that were moderately but significantly shorter. Naive, central memory and Treg TCRB repertoires appeared more alike in patients than in healthy donors.

Germline V lookup: CDR1 SQVTM, CDR2 ANQGSEA. The CDR3 consists of 12 residues. V shed 7 bases, J shed 5 bases, and the junction held 5 bases outside the gene matches. All of the isolated RNA was reverse transcribed, so expressed TCRB transcripts were sequenced. Sequenced by immunoSEQ multiplex PCR; TCRdb stores in-frame clones only, minus some. The repertoire holds some 200,000 clones, with about a sixth as singletons. The receptor comes from a man aged 30-40 years with type 1 diabetes. The J gene is TRBJ2-5, the V gene TRBV29-1, with TRBD1 identical over 9 bases. Sequenced material: naive CD4+ T cells from blood. CDR3 nucleotide sequence: TGCAGCGCCGAGACAGGGGGGGAGACCCAGTACTTC. This encodes CSAETGGETQYF.